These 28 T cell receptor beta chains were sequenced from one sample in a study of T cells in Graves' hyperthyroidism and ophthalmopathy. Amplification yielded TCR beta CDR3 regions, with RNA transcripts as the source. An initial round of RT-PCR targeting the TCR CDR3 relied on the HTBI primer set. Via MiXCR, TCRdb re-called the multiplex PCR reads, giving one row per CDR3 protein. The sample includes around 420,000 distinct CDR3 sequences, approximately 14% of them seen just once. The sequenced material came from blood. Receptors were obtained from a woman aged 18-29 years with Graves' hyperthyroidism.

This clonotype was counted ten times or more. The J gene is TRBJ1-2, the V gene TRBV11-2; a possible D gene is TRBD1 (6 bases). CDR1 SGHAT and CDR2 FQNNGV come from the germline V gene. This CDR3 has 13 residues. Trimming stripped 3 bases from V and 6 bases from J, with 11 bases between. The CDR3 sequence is CASSFLQGDGYTF. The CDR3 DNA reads TGTGCCAGCAGCTTCTTACAGGGAGATGGCTACACCTTC.

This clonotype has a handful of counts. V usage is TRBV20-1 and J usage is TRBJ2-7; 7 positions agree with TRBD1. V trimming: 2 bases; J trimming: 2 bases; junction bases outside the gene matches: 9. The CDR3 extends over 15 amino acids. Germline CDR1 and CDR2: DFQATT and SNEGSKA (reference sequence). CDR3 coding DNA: TGCAGTGCTAGAACGACGGGACAGACGACCTACGAGCAGTACTTC. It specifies CSARTTGQTTYEQYF.

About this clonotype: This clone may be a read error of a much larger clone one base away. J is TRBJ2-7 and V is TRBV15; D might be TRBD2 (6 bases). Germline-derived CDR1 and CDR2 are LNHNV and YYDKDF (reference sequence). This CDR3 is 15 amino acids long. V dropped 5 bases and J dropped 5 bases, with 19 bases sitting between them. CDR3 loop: CATSPWRGDVDEQYF. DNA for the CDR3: TGTGCCACCAGCCCCTGGAGGGGCGATGTCGACGAGCAGTACTTC.

CDR3 sequence reads: CASSPPIRVTGNTIYF. The CDR3 DNA sequence: TGTGCCAGCTCACCACCGATCAGAGTTACAGGAAACACCATATATTTT. The chain recombines TRBV18 with TRBJ1-3; no reliable D call. The V gene's germline CDR1 is KGHSH and CDR2 LQKENI. The length of the CDR3 is 16 residues. V dropped 0 bases and J dropped 4 bases, with 13 bases sitting between them. Using reference TRBV18 and TRBJ1-3 for the parts outside the CDR3, the full variable domain is NAGVMQNPRHLVRRRGQEARLRCSPMKGHSHVYWYRQLPEEGLKFMVYLQKENIIDESGMPKERFSAEFPKEGPSILRIQQVVRGDSAAYFCASSPPIRVTGNTIYFGEGSWLTVV.

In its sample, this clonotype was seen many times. The DNA of the CDR3 is TGTGCCAGCAGACAAACAGGGGGCGCCTCCTACGAGCAGTACTTC. The encoded protein is CASRQTGGASYEQYF. The J gene is TRBJ2-7, the V gene TRBV28; TRBD1 aligns across 9 bases. With V trimmed by 6 bases and J by 0 bases, 6 bases remained unmatched. Germline CDR1 and CDR2: MDHEN and SYDVKM. This CDR3 is 15 amino acids long.

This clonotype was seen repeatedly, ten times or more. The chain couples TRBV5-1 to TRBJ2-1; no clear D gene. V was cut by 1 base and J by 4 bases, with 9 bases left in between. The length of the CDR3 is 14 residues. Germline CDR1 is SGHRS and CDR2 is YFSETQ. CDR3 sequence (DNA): TGCGCCAGCAGCTTGTTGTCTAGATACAATGAGCAGTTCTTC. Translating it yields CASSLLSRYNEQFF.

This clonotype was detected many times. This CDR3 is CASSLDFRGSQYF. As DNA, the CDR3 is TGTGCCAGCAGCTTAGATTTTAGGGGTTCGCAGTATTTT. The chain has TRBV7-2 and TRBJ2-3; the D gene is possibly TRBD1 (5 bases). CDR3 length equals 13 residues. CDR1 and CDR2 (germline): SGHTA, FQGNSA. Trimming pared 1 base from V and 10 bases from J, leaving 12 bases between.

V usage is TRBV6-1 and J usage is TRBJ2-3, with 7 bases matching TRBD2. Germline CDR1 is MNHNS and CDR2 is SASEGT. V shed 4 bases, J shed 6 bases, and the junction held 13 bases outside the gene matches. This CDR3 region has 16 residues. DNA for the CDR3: TGTGCCAGCAGTGGACCCTTTCTGGGAGGGCGGGATACGCAGTATTTT. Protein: CASSGPFLGGRDTQYF.

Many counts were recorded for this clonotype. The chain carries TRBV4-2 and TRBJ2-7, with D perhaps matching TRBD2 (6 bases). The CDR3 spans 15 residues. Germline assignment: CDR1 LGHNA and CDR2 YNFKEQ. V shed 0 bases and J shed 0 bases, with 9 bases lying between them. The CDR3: CASSQDYGSSYEQYF. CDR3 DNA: TGTGCCAGCAGCCAAGATTACGGGAGCTCCTACGAGCAGTACTTC.

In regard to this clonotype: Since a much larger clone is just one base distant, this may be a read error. CDR3 DNA: TGTGCCTGGAGGGTGGGAGGCACAGATACGCAGTATTTT. It yields the protein CAWRVGGTDTQYF. V usage is TRBV30 and J usage is TRBJ2-3, with D possibly being TRBD2 (5 bases). Looked up from germline, CDR1 is GTSNPN and CDR2 is SVGIG (reference sequence). The V and J ends lost 3 bases and 1 base respectively, with 8 bases between them. The length of the CDR3 is 13 residues. The full variable domain, its missing parts supplied by reference TRBV30 and TRBJ2-3, is SQTIHQWPATLVQPVGSPLSLECTVEGTSNPNLYWYRQAAGRGLQLLFYSVGIGQISSEVPQNLSASRPQDRQFILSSKKLLLSDSGFYLCAWRVGGTDTQYFGPGTRLTVL.

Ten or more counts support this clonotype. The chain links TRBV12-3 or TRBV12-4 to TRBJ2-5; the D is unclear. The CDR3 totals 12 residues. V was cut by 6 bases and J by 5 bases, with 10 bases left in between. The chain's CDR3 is CASRYKGETQYF. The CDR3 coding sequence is TGTGCCAGCAGGTATAAAGGGGAGACCCAGTACTTC.

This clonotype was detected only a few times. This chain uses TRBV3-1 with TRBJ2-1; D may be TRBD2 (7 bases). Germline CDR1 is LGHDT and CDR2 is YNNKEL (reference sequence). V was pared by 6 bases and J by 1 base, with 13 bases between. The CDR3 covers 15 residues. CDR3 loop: CASRRGGQSYNEQFF. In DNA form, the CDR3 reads TGTGCCAGCAGGAGGGGGGGCCAATCCTACAATGAGCAGTTCTTC.

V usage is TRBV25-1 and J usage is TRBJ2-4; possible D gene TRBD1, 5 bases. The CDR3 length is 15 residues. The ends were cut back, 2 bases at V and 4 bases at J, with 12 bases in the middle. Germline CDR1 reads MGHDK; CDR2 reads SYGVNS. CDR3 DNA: TGTGCCAGCAGTGAAAATAGGGGATCGAAAAACATTCAGTACTTC. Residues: CASSENRGSKNIQYF.

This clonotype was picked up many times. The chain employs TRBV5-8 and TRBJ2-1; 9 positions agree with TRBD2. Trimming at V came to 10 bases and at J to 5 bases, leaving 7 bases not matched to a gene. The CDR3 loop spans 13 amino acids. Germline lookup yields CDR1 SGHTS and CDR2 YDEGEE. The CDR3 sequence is CAPSRLADNEQFF. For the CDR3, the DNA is TGTGCCCCCAGCCGACTAGCGGACAATGAGCAGTTCTTC. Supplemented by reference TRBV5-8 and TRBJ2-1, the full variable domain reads EAGVTQSPTHLIKTRGQQATLRCSPISGHTSVYWYQQALGLGLQFLLWYDEGEERNRGNFPPRFSGRQFPNYSSELNVNALELEDSALYLCAPSRLADNEQFFGPGTRLTVL.

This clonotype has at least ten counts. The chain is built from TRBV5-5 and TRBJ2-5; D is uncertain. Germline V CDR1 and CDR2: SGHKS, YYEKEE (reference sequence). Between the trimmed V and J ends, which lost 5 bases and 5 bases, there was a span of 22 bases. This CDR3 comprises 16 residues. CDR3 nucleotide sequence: TGTGCCAGCAGGTCCCAAGCCAGACTTCTGGGGGAGACCCAGTACTTC. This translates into CASRSQARLLGETQYF.

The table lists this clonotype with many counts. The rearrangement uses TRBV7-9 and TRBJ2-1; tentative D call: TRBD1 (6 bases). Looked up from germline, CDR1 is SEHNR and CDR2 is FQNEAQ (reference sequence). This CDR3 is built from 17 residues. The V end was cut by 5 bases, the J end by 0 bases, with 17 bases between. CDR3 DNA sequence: TGTGCCAGCAGCCTCCCCCGGCAGGGGAGCTCCTACAATGAGCAGTTCTTC. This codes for CASSLPRQGSSYNEQFF.

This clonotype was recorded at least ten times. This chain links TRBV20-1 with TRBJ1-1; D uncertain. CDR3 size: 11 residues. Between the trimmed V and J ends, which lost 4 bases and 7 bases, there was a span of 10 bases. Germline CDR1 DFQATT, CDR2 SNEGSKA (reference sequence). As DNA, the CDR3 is TGCAGTGCTACTATGGTGGGTGAAGCTTTCTTT. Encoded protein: CSATMVGEAFF.

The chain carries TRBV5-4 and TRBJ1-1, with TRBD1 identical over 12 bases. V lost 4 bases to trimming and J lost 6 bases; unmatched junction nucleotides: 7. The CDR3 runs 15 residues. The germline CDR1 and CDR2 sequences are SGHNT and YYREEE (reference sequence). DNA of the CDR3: TGTGCCAGCAGCCGGGACAGGGGGCGGGGGTCTGAAGCTTTCTTT. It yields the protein CASSRDRGRGSEAFF.

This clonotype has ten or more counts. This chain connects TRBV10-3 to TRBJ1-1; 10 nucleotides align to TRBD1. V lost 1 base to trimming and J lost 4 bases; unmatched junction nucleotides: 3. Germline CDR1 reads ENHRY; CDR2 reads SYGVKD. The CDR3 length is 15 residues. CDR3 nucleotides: TGTGCCATCAGTGAGTTGTGGACAGGGGGCACTGAAGCTTTCTTT. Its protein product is CAISELWTGGTEAFF.

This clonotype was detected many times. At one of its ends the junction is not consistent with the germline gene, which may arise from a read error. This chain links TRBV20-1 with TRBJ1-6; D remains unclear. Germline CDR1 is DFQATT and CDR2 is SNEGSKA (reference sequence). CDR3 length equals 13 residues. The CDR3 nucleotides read TGCAGTGCTAGAGGGACGGAAAATTCCCCCCTCCACTTT. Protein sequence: CSARGTENSPLHF.

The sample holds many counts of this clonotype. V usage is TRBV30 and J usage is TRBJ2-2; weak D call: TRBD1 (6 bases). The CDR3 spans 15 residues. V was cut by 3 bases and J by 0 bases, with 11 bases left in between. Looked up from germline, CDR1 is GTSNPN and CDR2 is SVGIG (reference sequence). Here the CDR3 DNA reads TGTGCCTGGAGCGGACAGAGTTCGAACACCGGGGAGCTGTTTTTT. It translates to CAWSGQSSNTGELFF.

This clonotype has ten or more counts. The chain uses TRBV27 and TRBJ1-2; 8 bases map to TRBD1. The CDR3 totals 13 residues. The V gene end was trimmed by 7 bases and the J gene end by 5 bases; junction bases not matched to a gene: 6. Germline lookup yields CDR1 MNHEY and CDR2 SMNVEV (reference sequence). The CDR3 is CASTLRQGYGYTF. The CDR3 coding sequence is TGTGCCAGCACCCTCCGACAGGGGTATGGCTACACCTTC.

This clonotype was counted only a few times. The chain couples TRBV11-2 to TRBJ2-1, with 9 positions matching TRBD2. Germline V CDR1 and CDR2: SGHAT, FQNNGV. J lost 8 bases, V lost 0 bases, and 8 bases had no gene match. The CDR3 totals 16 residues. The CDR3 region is CASSLEESAGGYEQFF. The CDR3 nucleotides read TGTGCCAGCAGCTTAGAGGAGTCGGCGGGAGGGTATGAGCAGTTCTTC.

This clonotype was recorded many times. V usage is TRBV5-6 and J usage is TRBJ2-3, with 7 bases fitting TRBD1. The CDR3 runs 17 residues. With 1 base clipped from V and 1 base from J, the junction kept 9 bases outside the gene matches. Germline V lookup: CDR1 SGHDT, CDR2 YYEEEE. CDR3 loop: CASSLQNRQGGTDTQYF. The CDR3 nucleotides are TGTGCCAGCAGCTTGCAGAATCGGCAGGGGGGCACAGATACGCAGTATTTT. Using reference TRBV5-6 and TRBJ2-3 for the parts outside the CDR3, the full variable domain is DAGVTQSPTHLIKTRGQQVTLRCSPKSGHDTVSWYQQALGQGPQFIFQYYEEEERQRGNFPDRFSGHQFPNYSSELNVNALLLGDSALYLCASSLQNRQGGTDTQYFGPGTRLTVL.

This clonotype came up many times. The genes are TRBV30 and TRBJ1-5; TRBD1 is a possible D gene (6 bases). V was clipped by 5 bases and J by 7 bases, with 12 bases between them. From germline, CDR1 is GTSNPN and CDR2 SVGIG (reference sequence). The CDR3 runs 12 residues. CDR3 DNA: TGTGCCTGGTCCGGGCAGGGGCAGCCCCAGCATTTT. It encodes CAWSGQGQPQHF.

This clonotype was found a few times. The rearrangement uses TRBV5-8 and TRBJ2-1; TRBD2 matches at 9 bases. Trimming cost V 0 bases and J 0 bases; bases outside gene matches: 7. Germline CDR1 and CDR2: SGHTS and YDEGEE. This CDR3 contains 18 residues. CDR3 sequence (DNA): TGTGCCAGCAGCTTGGCCGGAGGTAGCGGGAGCTCCTACAATGAGCAGTTCTTC. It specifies CASSLAGGSGSSYNEQFF.

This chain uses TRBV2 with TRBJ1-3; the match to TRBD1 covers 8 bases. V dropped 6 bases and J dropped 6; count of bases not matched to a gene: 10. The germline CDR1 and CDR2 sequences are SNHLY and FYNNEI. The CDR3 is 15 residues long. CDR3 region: CASSAPPTGENTIYF. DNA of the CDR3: TGTGCCAGCAGCGCCCCCCCGACAGGGGAAAACACCATATATTTT.

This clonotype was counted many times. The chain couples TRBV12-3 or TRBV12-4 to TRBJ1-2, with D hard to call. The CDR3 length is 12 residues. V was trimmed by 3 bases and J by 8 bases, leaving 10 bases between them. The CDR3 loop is CASSLAVEGYTF. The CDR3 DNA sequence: TGTGCCAGCAGTTTGGCGGTGGAAGGCTACACCTTC.